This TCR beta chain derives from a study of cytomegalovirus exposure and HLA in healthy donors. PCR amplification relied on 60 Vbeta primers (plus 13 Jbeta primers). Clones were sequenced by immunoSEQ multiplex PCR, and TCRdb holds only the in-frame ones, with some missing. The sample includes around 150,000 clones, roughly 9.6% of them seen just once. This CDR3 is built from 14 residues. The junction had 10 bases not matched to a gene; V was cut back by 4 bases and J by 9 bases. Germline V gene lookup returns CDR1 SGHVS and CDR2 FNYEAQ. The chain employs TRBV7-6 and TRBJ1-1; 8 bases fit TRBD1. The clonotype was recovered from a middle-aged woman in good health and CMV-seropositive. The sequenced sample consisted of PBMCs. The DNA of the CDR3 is TGTGCCAGCAGCTACGGACAGGGTCGTTCACAAGCTTTCTTT. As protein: CASSYGQGRSQAFF.